The sample holds a few counts of the clone carrying this T cell receptor beta chain. No antigen is known for it. Time point defined: newly diagnosed GD, antithyroid drugs for less than 3 months. Extracted RNA from PBMCs served as the source of the TCR library. Recruitment took place at an endocrinology department in Xi'an, China. This record belongs to a study of regulatory T cells in long-lasting Graves disease. Study-level information: For under 3 months, newly diagnosed Graves' patients had been taking antithyroid drugs.

Libraries of TCR beta came from iRepertoire HTBI primers plus Arm-PCR of CDR3 regions. MiXCR, applied by TCRdb to the multiplex PCR reads, yields one record per CDR3 protein. The sample has fewer than 350,000 distinct CDR3 sequences; 18% are singletons. Study-wide results and caveats: Having only a small sample size may have limited accuracy. The researchers studied only peripheral blood, not thyroid tissue.

The material was peripheral blood mononuclear cells (PBMCs), obtained at new diagnosis, from a patient treated with antithyroid drugs. The TCR sequence derives from a female donor with Graves disease.

In DNA, the CDR3 is TGTGCCAGTAGTACTCCCGGGAGTCAGGGGAATGAGCAGTTCTTC. Amino acids: CASSTPGSQGNEQFF. The gene calls are TRBV19 and TRBJ2-1; the D call may be TRBD1 or TRBD2 (6 bases each). CDR3 size: 15 residues. The ends were cut back, 4 bases at V and 7 bases at J, with 17 bases in the middle. CDR1 LNHDA and CDR2 SQIVND come from the germline V gene (reference sequence).